The 5 T cell receptor beta chains presented below share a single source sample, sequenced in a study of OX40 agonist ivuxolimab in advanced cancers. Sequencing used immunoSEQ multiplex PCR; TCRdb keeps in-frame clones, though not all of them. The data contain some 66,000 clones, about 85% of them singletons. The material was CD4+ or CD8+ T cells sorted from blood, obtained in a trial of the OX40 agonist ivuxolimab. These receptors were taken from an adult with an advanced solid tumor such as melanoma, head and neck, liver or kidney cancer.

This clone was recorded once. This rearrangement joins TRBV13 to TRBJ1-2; D call uncertain. Germline V gene data show CDR1 as PRHDT and CDR2 as FYEKMQ (reference sequence). This CDR3 is 14 amino acids long. Trimming removed 4 bases from V and 3 bases from J, with 12 bases in between. CDR3 sequence: CASSWDRGDYGYTF. Here the CDR3 DNA reads TGTGCCAGCAGCTGGGATCGGGGAGACTATGGCTACACCTTC.

This clone occurred a few times. The rearrangement uses TRBV18 and TRBJ1-1; perhaps TRBD1 as D (6 bases). Germline values: CDR1 KGHSH, CDR2 LQKENI. This CDR3 has 13 amino acids. Trimming left V 5 bases short and J 6 bases short, with 13 bases between. CDR3 loop: CASSIQGMAEAFF. The CDR3 DNA is TGTGCCAGCTCAATACAGGGTATGGCTGAAGCTTTCTTT.

This chain joins TRBV5-4 and TRBJ2-1; TRBD1 matches at 7 bases. There are 12 residues in the CDR3. The V gene's germline CDR1 is SGHNT and CDR2 YYREEE (reference sequence). Germline trimming cut 3 bases from V and 9 bases from J; bases unmatched to any gene: 3. The CDR3 loop is CASSWNRGEQFF. The CDR3 nucleotides are TGTGCCAGCAGCTGGAACAGGGGTGAGCAGTTCTTC. The whole variable domain, filled in from reference TRBV5-4 and TRBJ2-1, reads ETGVTQSPTHLIKTRGQQVTLRCSSQSGHNTVSWYQQALGQGPQFIFQYYREEENGRGNFPPRFSGLQFPNYSSELNVNALELDDSALYLCASSWNRGEQFFGPGTRLTVL.

Only one count was recorded for this clone. This sequence joins TRBV10-2 and TRBJ2-3; 7 bases fit TRBD2. The CDR3 length is 15 residues. Germline assignment: CDR1 WSHSY and CDR2 SAAADI. J lost 6 bases, V lost 3 bases, and 9 bases had no gene match. The CDR3 loop reads CASSDAGVPPDTQYF. The CDR3 nucleotides are TGCGCCAGCAGTGATGCGGGGGTGCCGCCGGATACGCAGTATTTT.

The V and J genes are TRBV18 and TRBJ1-2; D unresolved. This CDR3 has 13 residues. Germline CDR1 is KGHSH and CDR2 is LQKENI. Deletions cut 2 bases from V and 1 base from J, with 5 bases between. CDR3 nucleotides: TGTGCCAGCTCACCAGGCAGTAACTATGGCTACACCTTC. Translating it yields CASSPGSNYGYTF.